A selection of T cell receptor beta chains follows, all from one sample in a study of tumor-infiltrating lymphocytes in localized non-small cell lung cancer. Produced via immunoSEQ multiplex PCR; TCRdb's table is partial and in-frame only. This sample has about 14,000 clones; roughly 70% occur once, and the top ten carry around 4.1%. Sequenced input: lung tumor tissue. Every receptor here comes from a human donor with non-small cell lung cancer. Each CDR3 is given with its conserved first and last residue. The order of the fields is V gene, D gene, clone size, J gene, CDR3 protein, CDR3 DNA. D genes are given only for firm matches. The size entry is marked missing in some rows and otherwise reads once, few, many or a size class.

TRBV5-1,TRBD1,.,TRBJ1-1,CASSSGGALGTEAFF,TGCGCCAGCAGCTCAGGGGGCGCTTTGGGCACTGAAGCTTTCTTT
TRBV10-1,.,.,TRBJ2-7,CASAGDISYEQYF,TGCGCCAGCGCGGGGGACATATCCTACGAGCAGTACTTC
TRBV28,.,.,TRBJ1-5,CASTAPSPGWNQPQHF,TGTGCCAGCACTGCTCCTTCCCCAGGGTGGAATCAGCCCCAGCATTTT
TRBV21-1,.,few,TRBJ1-5,CASSTLEGPDQPQHF,TGTGCCAGCAGCACCCTGGAGGGGCCGGATCAGCCCCAGCATTTT
TRBV18,TRBD1,.,TRBJ1-5,CASSGQGDQPQHF,TGTGCCAGCTCGGGACAGGGAGATCAGCCCCAGCATTTT
TRBV9,TRBD1,.,TRBJ1-1,CASSVGGRDRRITEAFF,TGTGCCAGCAGCGTAGGGGGCCGGGACAGGAGGATCACTGAAGCTTTCTTT
TRBV27,TRBD1,.,TRBJ2-2,CASSLWTGQGTGELFF,TGTGCCAGCAGTCTTTGGACAGGGCAGGGTACCGGGGAGCTGTTTTTT
TRBV11-2,.,few,TRBJ2-1,CASSLDGDRQFDEQFF,TGTGCCAGCAGCTTAGATGGGGACCGTCAATTCGATGAGCAGTTCTTC
TRBV27,.,.,TRBJ1-5,CASSQTVGISQHF,TGTGCCAGCAGTCAGACAGTGGGAATCTCCCAGCATTTT
TRBV6-6,TRBD1,.,TRBJ1-5,CASSYSGQVNQPQHF,TGTGCCAGCAGTTACAGTGGACAGGTCAATCAGCCCCAGCATTTT
TRBV4-3,TRBD2,.,TRBJ2-6,CASSQDLVSGGASGANVLTF,TGCGCCAGCAGCCAAGATCTAGTTAGCGGGGGGGCGAGTGGGGCCAACGTCCTGACTTTC